The 24 T cell receptor beta chains below were found in one sample sequenced in a study of cytomegalovirus exposure and HLA in healthy donors (dated 2017 in TCRdb). The method was the immunoSEQ multiplex PCR assay. For the multiplex PCR, a mixture combining 60 forward primers for TCR Vbeta segments and 13 reverse primers for TCR Jbeta segments was used. The clones in this table, taken by TCRdb from immuneACCESS, are in-frame only. Not every clone is retained; where verified, under half of the shortfall comes from an unresolved V gene, and the cause of the rest is unknown. The sample has 130,000 to 150,000 clones on record, around 78% of them singletons. The ten top clones hold roughly 3.1% of the sample. The sample consisted of PBMCs. The receptors shown here come from a man aged 35-49 years in good health and CMV-seropositive.

The chain combines TRBV7-3 with TRBJ2-2; 8 nucleotides line up with TRBD2. The junction had 11 bases not matched to a gene; V was cut back by 5 bases and J by 6 bases. CDR1 is SGHTA and CDR2 is FQGTGA in the germline V gene. This CDR3 is 16 amino acids long. The CDR3 loop reads CASSPAGREVAGELFF. The CDR3 DNA reads as TGTGCCAGCAGCCCGGCAGGGCGGGAGGTGGCCGGGGAGCTGTTTTTT.

This sequence joins TRBV14 and TRBJ1-3, with D maybe TRBD1 (6 bases). This CDR3 is built from 15 residues. V shed 8 bases and J shed 3 bases, with 17 bases lying between them. In germline, CDR1 is SGHDN, CDR2 FVKESK. The CDR3, as DNA: TGTGCCAGCGCCACCGGACAGTCGTATGGAAACACCATATATTTT. As protein: CASATGQSYGNTIYF.

This chain uses TRBV15 with TRBJ2-5; TRBD1 might be the D (6 bases). The length of the CDR3 is 17 residues. CDR1 and CDR2 from the germline V gene are LNHNV and YYDKDF (reference sequence). V lost 0 bases and J lost 2, with 16 bases in between. CDR3 residues: CATSREGQWVAQETQYF. For the CDR3, the DNA is TGTGCCACCAGCAGAGAGGGACAATGGGTAGCGCAAGAGACCCAGTACTTC.

This clone occurred a few times. The rearrangement joins TRBV4-2 to TRBJ1-1, with D perhaps matching TRBD1 (5 bases). CDR3 length: 16 residues. Germline CDR1 and CDR2: LGHNA and YNFKEQ. V was trimmed by 5 bases and J by 0 bases, leaving 16 bases between them. CDR3 coding DNA: TGTGCCAGCAGCTTACGGGACTCCCGTTTGAACACTGAAGCTTTCTTT. It yields the protein CASSLRDSRLNTEAFF.

V and J are TRBV9 and TRBJ2-7; D possibly corresponds to TRBD2 (5 bases). This CDR3 is built from 16 residues. The germline CDR1 and CDR2 sequences are SGDLS and YYNGEE. The ends were cut back, 0 bases at V and 3 bases at J, with 16 bases in the middle. The CDR3 here is CASSVGSDRTVYEQYF. The CDR3 nucleotides are TGTGCCAGCAGCGTAGGAAGCGACCGGACTGTCTACGAGCAGTACTTC.

This chain joins TRBV5-5 and TRBJ1-5, with no clear D. Germline loops: CDR1 SGHKS, CDR2 YYEKEE (reference sequence). Trimming cost V 6 bases and J 6 bases, with 19 bases left between them. The CDR3 is made up of 15 amino acids. CDR3 loop: CASTLTGGVFQPQHF. The CDR3 DNA reads TGTGCCAGCACCCTCACCGGCGGGGTTTTTCAGCCCCAGCATTTT.

The chain carries TRBV27 and TRBJ2-2, with 10 bases lining up with TRBD2. The CDR3 length is 16 residues. Germline lookup yields CDR1 MNHEY and CDR2 SMNVEV (reference sequence). Trimming cost V 4 bases and J 8 bases; bases outside gene matches: 10. The CDR3 nucleotides are TGTGCCAGCAGTTATTTAAGCGGGAGGGCCTTTGGGGAGCTGTTTTTT. It encodes CASSYLSGRAFGELFF.

This chain's CDR3 is CASSVPTSGGSTDTQYF. CDR3 bases: TGTGCCAGCAGCGTACCCACTAGCGGAGGGAGCACAGATACGCAGTATTTT. The gene calls are TRBV7-9 and TRBJ2-3; 8 bases fit TRBD2. V gave up 5 bases and J gave up 0 bases; unmatched junction bases: 10. The V gene's germline CDR1 is SEHNR and CDR2 FQNEAQ (reference sequence). CDR3 size: 17 residues. The whole variable domain, remainder taken from reference TRBV7-9 and TRBJ2-3, is DTGVSQNPRHKITKRGQNVTFRCDPISEHNRLYWYRQTLGQGPEFLTYFQNEAQLEKSRLLSDRFSAERPKGSFSTLEIQRTEQGDSAMYLCASSVPTSGGSTDTQYFGPGTRLTVL.

DNA of the CDR3: TGCGCCAGCAGCTTGGCCCCCTGGGGGCCTAGCACAGATACGCAGTATTTT. It codes for CASSLAPWGPSTDTQYF. This chain uses TRBV5-1 with TRBJ2-3, with a weak D call TRBD1 (6 bases). The CDR3 loop spans 17 amino acids. Deletions cut 0 bases from V and 0 bases from J, with 14 bases between. The germline CDR1 and CDR2 sequences are SGHRS and YFSETQ.

Regarding this clone: Just one base apart from a much larger clone, this may be a read error. V usage is TRBV6-5 and J usage is TRBJ2-5; 12 nucleotides agree with TRBD2. With V trimmed by 5 bases and J by 5 bases, 6 bases remained unmatched. The CDR3 is 15 amino acids. Germline values: CDR1 MNHEY, CDR2 SVGAGI. CDR3 protein: CASSQTSGSWETQYF. CDR3 DNA: TGTGCCAGCAGTCAGACTAGCGGGAGTTGGGAGACCCAGTACTTC.

The chain employs TRBV9 and TRBJ2-1; a possible D gene is TRBD1 (6 bases). This CDR3 has 14 residues. The V gene's germline CDR1 is SGDLS and CDR2 YYNGEE. V lost 0 bases to trimming and J lost 9 bases, with 13 bases between them. This chain's CDR3 is CASSVAGQRGEQFF. CDR3 DNA: TGTGCCAGCAGCGTAGCAGGACAGAGGGGTGAGCAGTTCTTC.

This chain uses TRBV5-4 with TRBJ1-1; D ambiguous. The V gene lost 4 bases and the J gene lost 6 bases, with 13 bases spanning the gap. The CDR3 extends over 13 amino acids. CDR1 and CDR2 from the germline V gene are SGHNT and YYREEE (reference sequence). The CDR3 bases are TGTGCCAGCAGCGAACCGGGGAGCCCTGAAGCTTTCTTT. The encoded protein is CASSEPGSPEAFF.

The J gene is TRBJ2-7, the V gene TRBV7-3; 10 bases match TRBD2. Germline trimming cut 2 bases from V and 4 bases from J; bases unmatched to any gene: 8. CDR3 length: 16 residues. Looked up from germline, CDR1 is SGHTA and CDR2 is FQGTGA. The CDR3 sequence is CASSLRPGTSVYEQYF. The CDR3 DNA is TGTGCCAGCAGCTTACGTCCCGGGACTAGCGTGTACGAGCAGTACTTC.

The chain joins TRBV5-1 to TRBJ1-1; 9 bases are shared with TRBD1. Unmatched junction bases numbered 5, after V lost 6 bases and J lost 5 bases. This CDR3 region has 13 residues. Germline V lookup: CDR1 SGHRS, CDR2 YFSETQ. Written as DNA, the CDR3 is TGCGCCAGCACCTTCGGACAGGGGACTGAAGCTTTCTTT. It translates to CASTFGQGTEAFF.

This clone was counted a few times. The chain recombines TRBV19 with TRBJ2-1; 12 bases are a match to TRBD2. Unmatched junction bases numbered 12, after V lost 2 bases and J lost 1 base. CDR1 and CDR2 (germline): LNHDA, SQIVND (reference sequence). CDR3 length equals 20 residues. CDR3 in amino acids: CASSIPGLAGGPRSYNEQFF. Written as DNA, the CDR3 is TGTGCCAGTAGTATACCTGGCCTAGCGGGAGGGCCTCGGTCCTACAATGAGCAGTTCTTC.

This chain uses TRBV19 with TRBJ1-5; 9 bases agree with TRBD1. V dropped 5 bases and J dropped 4; count of bases not matched to a gene: 9. This CDR3 region has 16 residues. Germline values: CDR1 LNHDA, CDR2 SQIVND (reference sequence). The CDR3 nucleotides read TGTGCCAGTAGTGACAGGGGGATTGGCACGAATCAGCCCCAGCATTTT. This translates into CASSDRGIGTNQPQHF.

The V call is TRBV15, the J call TRBJ1-3, with D perhaps matching TRBD1 (6 bases). Germline V gene data show CDR1 as LNHNV and CDR2 as YYDKDF (reference sequence). V lost 0 bases and J lost 0, with 12 bases in between. The CDR3 loop spans 17 amino acids. The CDR3 is CATSRDRQVASGNTIYF. The CDR3 DNA reads TGTGCCACCAGCAGAGATAGACAGGTTGCCTCTGGAAACACCATATATTTT.

The chain uses TRBV14 and TRBJ2-5; tentative D call: TRBD2 (5 bases). The CDR3 covers 13 residues. V shed 5 bases and J shed 4 bases, with 11 bases lying between them. Germline CDR1 reads SGHDN; CDR2 reads FVKESK. The DNA for the CDR3 is TGTGCCAGCAGCTTCCGGGGTTTAGAGACCCAGTACTTC. Translating it yields CASSFRGLETQYF.

The chain uses TRBV28 and TRBJ1-2, with D tentatively TRBD1 (6 bases). The CDR3 length is 14 residues. Germline V CDR1 and CDR2: MDHEN, SYDVKM. V lost 5 bases, J lost 7 bases, and 17 bases lay in between. The CDR3, as DNA: TGTGCCAGCAGTACCCCGGACAGTTTTGCTGGCTACACCTTC. Translation gives CASSTPDSFAGYTF.

This chain uses TRBV5-1 with TRBJ2-2, with D tentatively TRBD2 (5 bases). This CDR3 comprises 15 residues. CDR1 is SGHRS, CDR2 YFSETQ, per germline. The V and J ends lost 1 base and 5 bases respectively, with 12 bases between them. CDR3 coding DNA: TGCGCCAGCAGCTTGAGCGGCCGGGGTACCGGGGAGCTGTTTTTT. Translating it yields CASSLSGRGTGELFF. The whole variable domain, remainder taken from reference TRBV5-1 and TRBJ2-2, is KAGVTQTPRYLIKTRGQQVTLSCSPISGHRSVSWYQQTPGQGLQFLFEYFSETQRNKGNFPGRFSGRQFSNSRSEMNVSTLELGDSALYLCASSLSGRGTGELFFGEGSRLTVL.

The gene calls are TRBV4-2 and TRBJ2-3, with D possibly being TRBD2 (6 bases). The germline V and J ends were trimmed by 6 bases and 5 bases, with 18 bases remaining between them. The CDR3 spans 15 residues. In germline, CDR1 is LGHNA, CDR2 YNFKEQ. The CDR3 here is CASSSPGASGDTQYF. The DNA for the CDR3 is TGTGCCAGCAGTTCTCCGGGAGCTTCGGGAGATACGCAGTATTTT.

The chain joins TRBV11-1 to TRBJ2-7; 8 bases are a match to TRBD2. The CDR3 has 17 amino acids. Per germline, CDR1 SGHAT and CDR2 FQDESV (reference sequence). V lost 5 bases and J lost 0; bases outside the gene matches: 12. DNA for the CDR3: TGTGCCAGCAGCCGCAGCGCTAGCGGGTCCGCCTCCTACGAGCAGTACTTC. Its translation: CASSRSASGSASYEQYF.

In its sample, this clone was seen once. The rearrangement joins TRBV2 to TRBJ2-1; 8 bases line up with TRBD2. Germline CDR1 and CDR2: SNHLY and FYNNEI. V shed 2 bases and J 7 bases; nucleotides not matched to a gene: 7. The CDR3 has 15 residues. The CDR3 nucleotides read TGTGCCAGCAGTGAACCCAGCGGGAGATGGAATGAGCAGTTCTTC. Residues: CASSEPSGRWNEQFF.

V gene TRBV2 combines with J gene TRBJ2-5; 7 positions match TRBD2. After removal of 6 bases from V and 4 bases from J, the junction contained 5 bases not matched to a gene. The CDR3 is 13 residues long. Germline CDR1 and CDR2: SNHLY and FYNNEI. The chain's CDR3 is CASRSTGGETQYF. The CDR3 coding sequence is TGTGCCAGCAGGTCCACGGGGGGAGAGACCCAGTACTTC.